A single sample is the source of the 28 T cell receptor beta chains below, sequenced in a study of CD8+CD57+ T cells in acquired aplastic anemia. Genomic DNA provided the template from which TCR beta VDJ and CDR3 profiles were obtained. One entry per CDR3 protein results from TCRdb running MiXCR on the reads. Here the sample spans over 150,000 distinct CDR3 sequences, roughly 54% being singletons. Patients chosen for sequencing had CD8+CD57+ cells that had expanded, as shown by flow cytometry. The material sequenced was sorted CD4+, CD8+, or CD8+CD57+ T cells (not recorded which) from PBMCs. Receptor source: a human donor with aplastic anemia.

This clonotype was seen more than once but under ten times. This chain connects TRBV29-1 to TRBJ1-2; D not certain. CDR3 length equals 9 residues. Germline assignment: CDR1 SQVTM and CDR2 ANQGSEA. The germline V and J ends were trimmed by 4 bases and 8 bases, with 5 bases remaining between them. This CDR3 reads CSVVPGYTF. In DNA form, the CDR3 reads TGCAGCGTTGTCCCCGGCTACACCTTC.

The chain has TRBV6-1 and TRBJ1-2; D may be TRBD1 (6 bases). This CDR3 has 13 amino acids. Germline V gene data show CDR1 as MNHNS and CDR2 as SASEGT. V shed 3 bases and J shed 12 bases, with 17 bases lying between them. CDR3 nucleotide sequence: TGTGCCAGCAGTGACGTGATCAGGGGTGGAAACACCTTC. Its translation is CASSDVIRGGNTF.

The rearrangement uses TRBV6-2 or TRBV6-3 and TRBJ2-1; D is unclear. There are 15 residues in the CDR3. The ends were cut back, 2 bases at V and 2 bases at J, with 10 bases in the middle. Germline V gene lookup returns CDR1 MNHEY and CDR2 SVGEGT. CDR3 nucleotides: TGTGCCAGCAGTTACGGTATTGTACCCTACAATGAGCAGTTCTTC. Translated: CASSYGIVPYNEQFF.

This clonotype was detected many times. J is TRBJ1-5 and V is TRBV2, with 7 bases lining up with TRBD1. J lost 0 bases, V lost 7 bases, and 6 bases had no gene match. CDR3 length: 15 residues. CDR1 SNHLY and CDR2 FYNNEI come from the germline V gene. As DNA, the CDR3 is TGTGCCAGCACCCCGGGACAGTATAGCAATCAGCCCCAGCATTTT. It specifies CASTPGQYSNQPQHF.

The rearrangement links TRBV27 to TRBJ2-7; 10 bases are a match to TRBD1. Germline values: CDR1 MNHEY, CDR2 SMNVEV (reference sequence). Germline trimming cut 5 bases from V and 6 bases from J; bases unmatched to any gene: 10. The CDR3 has 15 amino acids. The DNA for the CDR3 is TGTGCCAGCAGTACTCGGGACAGGGGTCTGGGCGAGCAGTACTTC. This sequence encodes CASSTRDRGLGEQYF.

V gene TRBV2 combines with J gene TRBJ2-7; D possibly corresponds to TRBD2 (5 bases). The CDR3 length is 13 residues. CDR1 and CDR2 (germline): SNHLY, FYNNEI. V was pared by 5 bases and J by 0 bases, with 8 bases between. This CDR3 is CASSQRNSYEQYF. The CDR3 DNA reads as TGTGCCAGCAGTCAGCGGAACTCCTACGAGCAGTACTTC.

This clonotype was detected a few times. The chain carries TRBV15 and TRBJ2-5; TRBD2 matches at 10 bases. Germline-derived CDR1 and CDR2 are LNHNV and YYDKDF (reference sequence). V trimming: 8 bases; J trimming: 9 bases; junction bases outside the gene matches: 9. This CDR3 has 13 residues. The CDR3 protein is CATRTSGITAQYF. The CDR3 DNA follows: TGTGCCACCCGGACTAGCGGTATAACGGCCCAGTACTTC.

This clonotype was counted a single time. The CDR3 DNA is TGCGCCAGCAGTGAGCTCGGGACAGGGTGGGATATGAGATACGAGCAGTACTTC. Translated: CASSELGTGWDMRYEQYF. The chain links TRBV10-2 to TRBJ2-7; 9 bases map to TRBD1. Trimming took 2 bases from V and 4 from J; bases not matched to a gene: 15. The CDR3 is 18 residues long. The germline V gene has CDR1 WSHSY and CDR2 SAAADI.

Concerning this clonotype itself: This could be a read error, since a much larger clone is one nucleotide away. The genes are TRBV10-3 and TRBJ1-1, with TRBD1 matching over 9 bases. The length of the CDR3 is 15 residues. Looked up from germline, CDR1 is ENHRY and CDR2 is SYGVKD. The chain's CDR3 is CAIGEAGQGKTEAFF. CDR3 sequence (DNA): TGTGCCATCGGTGAGGCGGGACAGGGTAAAACTGAAGCTTTCTTT.

This clonotype was recorded only once. At one of its ends the junction is not consistent with the germline gene, which may arise from a read error. The gene calls are TRBV6-5 and TRBJ1-4; D ambiguous. Germline CDR1 MNHEY, CDR2 SVGAGI. The CDR3 length is 12 residues. For the CDR3, the DNA is TGTGCCAGCAGTTTGGGTGGGGAAAAACTGCTTTTT. The encoded protein is CASSLGGEKLLF.

This chain links TRBV2 with TRBJ2-7; D ambiguous. This CDR3 is built from 14 residues. Germline loops: CDR1 SNHLY, CDR2 FYNNEI. Trimming took 7 bases from V and 0 from J, leaving 13 bases between them. This CDR3 is CASTEISGSYEQYF. CDR3 nucleotide sequence: TGTGCCAGCACCGAGATTTCAGGCTCCTACGAGCAGTACTTC.

There are many counts of this clonotype. This rearrangement joins TRBV11-1 to TRBJ1-1; D unresolved. Trimming left V 3 bases short and J 11 bases short, with 25 bases between. The CDR3 is 16 amino acids. CDR1 is SGHAT and CDR2 is FQDESV in the germline V gene (reference sequence). The CDR3 DNA sequence: TGTGCCAGCAGCTTCGCGCAGCACCCTACCGGCGTCAGGGCTTTCTTT. Translated, it gives CASSFAQHPTGVRAFF.

The chain couples TRBV7-2 to TRBJ2-5; 8 bases map to TRBD2. Trimming cost V 5 bases and J 5 bases; bases outside gene matches: 13. CDR3 size: 16 residues. CDR1 is SGHTA, CDR2 FQGNSA, per germline. The CDR3 DNA sequence: TGTGCCAGCAGCCATCGTCCAGCGGGAGTCGATGAGACCCAGTACTTC. This translates into CASSHRPAGVDETQYF.

The chain recombines TRBV7-3 with TRBJ2-5, with a weak D call TRBD2 (6 bases). Trimming took 2 bases from V and 4 from J, leaving 14 bases between them. This CDR3 has 15 amino acids. The germline V gene has CDR1 SGHTA and CDR2 FQGTGA. The CDR3 is CASSLGGSGGETQYF. CDR3 in DNA: TGTGCCAGCAGCTTAGGGGGATCCGGGGGAGAGACCCAGTACTTC.

The sample holds many counts of this clonotype. The chain joins TRBV7-6 to TRBJ1-6, with TRBD1 as a possible D gene (6 bases). V gave up 5 bases and J gave up 4 bases, with 15 bases separating them. The V gene's germline CDR1 is SGHVS and CDR2 FNYEAQ. The CDR3 spans 16 residues. CDR3 DNA sequence: TGTGCCAGCAGCGCCGGGACACTCGGTTATAATTCACCCCTCCACTTT. Translated, it gives CASSAGTLGYNSPLHF.

The gene calls are TRBV12-3 or TRBV12-4 and TRBJ2-7; TRBD1 or TRBD2 may be the D gene (6 bases each). The CDR3 sequence is 14 residues long. The germline V and J ends were trimmed by 8 bases and 1 base, with 15 bases remaining between them. The CDR3, as DNA: TGTGCCAGCTCGGAGGGGGGAACGTCCTACGAGCAGTACTTC. This codes for CASSEGGTSYEQYF.

A few counts support this clonotype. The chain is built from TRBV7-6 and TRBJ2-7; D perhaps matches TRBD1 (5 bases). Trimming took off 1 base at V and 2 bases at J, with 6 bases between the two ends. The germline V gene has CDR1 SGHVS and CDR2 FNYEAQ. This CDR3 is 13 amino acids long. The CDR3 nucleotides read TGTGCCAGCAGCTTAGGGACAACCTACGAGCAGTACTTC. Protein product: CASSLGTTYEQYF.

The genes are TRBV2 and TRBJ1-6; 10 bases match TRBD1. J lost 10 bases, V lost 7 bases, and 7 bases had no gene match. This CDR3 is built from 14 residues. Germline-derived CDR1 and CDR2 are SNHLY and FYNNEI. CDR3 sequence reads: CASTYGQGVSPLHF. In nucleotides, the CDR3 is TGTGCCAGCACTTACGGACAGGGGGTCTCACCCCTCCACTTT.

This sequence joins TRBV29-1 and TRBJ2-7; D assignment may be TRBD1 or TRBD2 (5 bases each). The CDR3 is 11 residues long. V lost 8 bases to trimming and J lost 3 bases, with 11 bases between them. The germline gives CDR1 SQVTM, CDR2 ANQGSEA. CDR3 sequence: CSSRDGYEQYF. The CDR3 DNA reads TGCAGCAGTAGGGACGGCTACGAGCAGTACTTC.

The chain couples TRBV20-1 to TRBJ2-5, with 8 bases fitting TRBD1. Germline CDR1 reads DFQATT; CDR2 reads SNEGSKA (reference sequence). The CDR3 is 12 residues long. Germline trimming cut 5 bases from V and 8 bases from J; bases unmatched to any gene: 7. CDR3 amino acids: CSAVTGGTTQYF. CDR3 DNA: TGCAGTGCTGTAACAGGGGGAACCACCCAGTACTTC.

The chain joins TRBV12-3 or TRBV12-4 to TRBJ2-7; a possible D gene is TRBD2 (5 bases). Trimming removed 5 bases at V and 12 bases at J, with 29 bases between. The CDR3 loop spans 16 amino acids. CDR3 bases: TGTGCCAGCAGTGTATACCGACCGGGAACCTCCTACGTGCGGTACTTC. Translation gives CASSVYRPGTSYVRYF.

This clonotype came up many times. The chain uses TRBV5-6 and TRBJ1-4; TRBD1 aligns across 10 bases. The CDR3 extends over 15 amino acids. Losses at the gene ends were 4 bases for V and 8 bases for J; bases not matched to a gene: 8. From germline, CDR1 is SGHDT and CDR2 YYEEEE. The CDR3 loop reads CASSRGQGVREKLFF. The CDR3 bases are TGTGCCAGCAGCCGTGGACAGGGGGTTAGAGAAAAACTGTTTTTT.

This chain connects TRBV6-2 or TRBV6-3 to TRBJ2-3, with TRBD2 matching 12 bases. The V gene end was trimmed by 2 bases and the J gene end by 2 bases; junction bases not matched to a gene: 14. The CDR3 consists of 20 residues. From germline, CDR1 is MNHEY and CDR2 SVGEGT. Here the CDR3 DNA reads TGTGCCAGCAGTTACCCCCCGGGGACTAGCGGGCTCCCGTCCACAGATACGCAGTATTTT. Amino acids: CASSYPPGTSGLPSTDTQYF.

This clonotype came up many times. The chain recombines TRBV7-6 with TRBJ1-1; the D gene is possibly TRBD1 (6 bases). Trimming removed 5 bases from V and 2 bases from J, with 18 bases in between. Germline CDR1 and CDR2: SGHVS and FNYEAQ. This CDR3 comprises 16 residues. CDR3 nucleotide sequence: TGTGCCAGCAGCCCCTTTACAGGGACCCTCAACACTGAAGCTTTCTTT. It yields the protein CASSPFTGTLNTEAFF.

This rearrangement joins TRBV7-9 to TRBJ2-7; no firm D call. Trimming removed 1 base from V and 5 bases from J, with 6 bases in between. Germline V CDR1 and CDR2: SEHNR, FQNEAQ (reference sequence). The CDR3 runs to 12 residues. The DNA for the CDR3 is TGTGCCAGCAGCTTAGAGGTCAACGAGCAGTACTTC. As protein: CASSLEVNEQYF.

The rearrangement links TRBV11-1 to TRBJ1-5; 7 bases are shared with TRBD1. Germline V gene lookup returns CDR1 SGHAT and CDR2 FQDESV (reference sequence). Trimming took 5 bases from V and 6 from J; bases not matched to a gene: 13. This CDR3 has 16 residues. CDR3 sequence reads: CASSQGEGAYGQPQHF. CDR3 DNA sequence: TGTGCCAGCAGCCAGGGTGAGGGGGCGTACGGTCAGCCCCAGCATTTT.

The chain uses TRBV20-1 and TRBJ1-1; weak D call: TRBD1 (6 bases). V was cut by 4 bases and J by 2 bases, with 11 bases left in between. Germline values: CDR1 DFQATT, CDR2 SNEGSKA (reference sequence). This CDR3 has 13 residues. The DNA of the CDR3 is TGCAGTGCTACCCGGACAGCTAACACTGAAGCTTTCTTT. The encoded protein is CSATRTANTEAFF.

J is TRBJ2-7 and V is TRBV29-1, with a tentative D call TRBD2 (5 bases). V was clipped by 4 bases and J by 4 bases, with 20 bases between them. The CDR3 covers 15 residues. The germline CDR1 and CDR2 sequences are SQVTM and ANQGSEA. CDR3 bases: TGCAGCGTTGGTCGGGGTTCACCTGCTGGGTACGAGCAGTACTTC. It is translated as CSVGRGSPAGYEQYF.